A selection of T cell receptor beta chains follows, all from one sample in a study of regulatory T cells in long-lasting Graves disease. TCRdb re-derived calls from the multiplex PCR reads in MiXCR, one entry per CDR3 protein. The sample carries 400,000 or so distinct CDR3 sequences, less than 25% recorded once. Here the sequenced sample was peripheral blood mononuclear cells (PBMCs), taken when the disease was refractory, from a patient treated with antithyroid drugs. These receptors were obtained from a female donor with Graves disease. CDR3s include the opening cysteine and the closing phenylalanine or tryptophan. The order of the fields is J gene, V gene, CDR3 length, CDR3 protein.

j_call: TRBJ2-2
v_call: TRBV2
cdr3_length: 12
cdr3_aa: CASSTEAGELFF

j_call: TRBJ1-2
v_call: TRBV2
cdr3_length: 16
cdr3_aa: CASSEFGTVGPYGYTF

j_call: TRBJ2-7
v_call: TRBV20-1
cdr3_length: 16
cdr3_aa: CSAGGSQGLAFYEQYF

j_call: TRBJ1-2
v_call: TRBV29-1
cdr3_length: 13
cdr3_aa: CSVIWEGLNGYTF

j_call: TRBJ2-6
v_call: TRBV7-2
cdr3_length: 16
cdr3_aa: CASSHAGGDGANVLTF

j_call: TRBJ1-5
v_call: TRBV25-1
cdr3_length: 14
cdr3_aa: CASRGQGLDQPQHF

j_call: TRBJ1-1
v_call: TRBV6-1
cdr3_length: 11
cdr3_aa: CASKGTGKAFF

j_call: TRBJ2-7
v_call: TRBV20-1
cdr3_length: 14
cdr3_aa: CSARDRTPSYEQYF

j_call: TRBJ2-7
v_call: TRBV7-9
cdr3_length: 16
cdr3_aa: CASSPGVRGASYEQYF

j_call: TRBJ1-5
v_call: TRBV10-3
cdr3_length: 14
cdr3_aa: CAISAGRGRQPQHF

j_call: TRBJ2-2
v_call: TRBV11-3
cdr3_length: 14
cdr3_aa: CASSGGRGTGELFF

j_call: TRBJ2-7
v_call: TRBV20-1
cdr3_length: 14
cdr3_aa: CSARDRRPSGEQYF

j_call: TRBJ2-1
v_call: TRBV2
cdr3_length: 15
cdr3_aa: CASIFSGSSYNEQFF

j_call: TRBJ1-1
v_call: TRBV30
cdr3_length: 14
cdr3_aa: CAWSVFTGGTEAFF

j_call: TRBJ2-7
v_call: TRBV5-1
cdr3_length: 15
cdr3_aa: CASSLSQGRRHEQYF

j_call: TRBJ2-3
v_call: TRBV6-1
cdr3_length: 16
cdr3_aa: CASSSRSGSNTDTQYF

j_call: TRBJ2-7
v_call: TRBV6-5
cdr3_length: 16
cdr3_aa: CASSYFSSGRTYEQYF

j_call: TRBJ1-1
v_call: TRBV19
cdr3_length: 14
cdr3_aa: CASRGGGSQTEAFF

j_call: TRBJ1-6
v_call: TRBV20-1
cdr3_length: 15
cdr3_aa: CSARGPTRDNSPLHF

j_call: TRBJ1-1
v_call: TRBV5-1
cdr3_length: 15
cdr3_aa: CASSTSRGMNTEAFF

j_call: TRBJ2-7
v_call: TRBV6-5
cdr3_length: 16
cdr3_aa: CASSYTFSGSGYEQYF

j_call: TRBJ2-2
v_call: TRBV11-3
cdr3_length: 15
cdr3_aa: CASSPSGTNTGELFF

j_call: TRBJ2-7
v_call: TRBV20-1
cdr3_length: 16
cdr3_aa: CSAAGPTSGRTYEQYF

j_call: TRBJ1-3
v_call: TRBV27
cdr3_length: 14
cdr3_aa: CASSSYLAGNTIYF

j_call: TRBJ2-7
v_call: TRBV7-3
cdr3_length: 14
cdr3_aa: CASSPAGSSYEQYF

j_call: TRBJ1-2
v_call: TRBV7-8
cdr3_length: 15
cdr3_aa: CASSPRRTDNYGYTF